This note documents a single T cell receptor beta chain sequence. Its specificity is not known. This entry comes from a study of CD8+ T cells in alopecia areata. Study at large: The study gave treated patients oral tofacitinib at 5 to 10 mg twice daily. Study-wide points: There were also resident alphabeta T cells of normal skin sequenced in scalp samples. Persistence of many expanded lesional clones was seen in scalp and blood during tofacitinib.

The length of the CDR3 is 14 residues. V shed 0 bases and J 7 bases; nucleotides not matched to a gene: 3. The V gene's germline CDR1 is LGHNA and CDR2 YSLEER. The treatment is: oral pan-JAK inhibitor, 5-10 mg twice daily. Investigators isolated RNA and reverse transcribed it into cDNA to act as the sequencing template. Assay used: immunoSEQ multiplex PCR; TCRdb lists only in-frame clones, some missing. The sample has 200,000 to 250,000 clones; under 60% are singletons. This specimen was CD4+ T cells sorted from blood, taken at week 4, from a patient treated with tofacitinib. This TCR came from a human donor with alopecia areata. The chain carries TRBV4-3 and TRBJ1-2, with 9 bases fitting TRBD1. CDR3 nucleotide sequence: TGCGCCAGCAGCCAAGAACAGGGGGCCGGTGGCTACACCTTC. This codes for CASSQEQGAGGYTF.